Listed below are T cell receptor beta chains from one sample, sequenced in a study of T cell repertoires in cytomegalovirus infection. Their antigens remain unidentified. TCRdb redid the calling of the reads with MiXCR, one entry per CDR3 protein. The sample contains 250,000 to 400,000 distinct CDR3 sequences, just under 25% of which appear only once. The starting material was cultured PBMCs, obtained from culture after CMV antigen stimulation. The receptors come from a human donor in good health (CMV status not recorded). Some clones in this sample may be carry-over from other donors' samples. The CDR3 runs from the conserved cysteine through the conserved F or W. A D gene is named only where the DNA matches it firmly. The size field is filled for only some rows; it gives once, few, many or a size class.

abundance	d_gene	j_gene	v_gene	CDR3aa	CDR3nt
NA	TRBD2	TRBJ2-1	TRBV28	CASSHLTSGERREFF	TGTGCCAGCAGTCACCTTACTAGCGGGGAGAGGAGGGAGTTCTTC
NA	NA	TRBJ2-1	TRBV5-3	CASSLDRATYNEQFF	TGTGCCAGCAGCTTGGATCGGGCCACCTACAATGAGCAGTTCTTC
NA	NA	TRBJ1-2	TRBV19	CATSEGRNYGYTF	TGTGCCACCTCGGAGGGGCGCAACTATGGCTACACCTTC
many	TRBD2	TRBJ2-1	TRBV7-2	CASSLDYSGILTEQFF	TGTGCCAGCAGCCTCGATTATAGCGGGATTTTGACCGAGCAGTTCTTC
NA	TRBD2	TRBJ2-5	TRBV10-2	CASNLAGGPTETQYF	TGCGCCAGCAACCTAGCGGGAGGGCCAACGGAGACCCAGTACTTC
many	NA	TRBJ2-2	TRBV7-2	CASSLRNTGELFF	TGTGCCAGCAGCTTACGTAACACCGGGGAGCTGTTTTTT
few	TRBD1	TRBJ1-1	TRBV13	CASSSGGQGDTEAFF	TGTGCCAGCAGCTCAGGTGGACAGGGTGACACTGAAGCTTTCTTT
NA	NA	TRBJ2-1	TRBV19	CASSTPGPGSNEQFF	TGTGCCAGTAGTACCCCGGGGCCGGGTTCCAATGAGCAGTTCTTC
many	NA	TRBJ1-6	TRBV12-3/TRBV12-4	CASSSNTGWTSPLHF	TGTGCCAGCAGTTCCAATACGGGGTGGACTTCACCCCTCCACTTT
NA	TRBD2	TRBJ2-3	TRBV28	CASGSFSSGTDTQYF	TGTGCCAGCGGATCATTTTCTAGCGGGACAGATACGCAGTATTTT
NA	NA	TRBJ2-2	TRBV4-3	CASSQLQSNTGELFF	TGCGCCAGCAGCCAACTCCAATCGAACACCGGGGAGCTGTTTTTT
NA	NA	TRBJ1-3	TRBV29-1	CSVATSLGNTIYF	TGCAGCGTGGCCACCTCTCTTGGAAACACCATATATTTT
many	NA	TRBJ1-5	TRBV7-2	CASSFLPHPNQPQHF	TGTGCCAGCAGCTTTTTACCGCACCCTAATCAGCCCCAGCATTTT
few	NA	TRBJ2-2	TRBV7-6	CASSLLENTGELFF	TGTGCCAGCAGCTTATTAGAGAACACCGGGGAGCTGTTTTTT
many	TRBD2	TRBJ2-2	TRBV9	CASSESGRSTGELFF	TGTGCCAGCAGTGAGAGCGGGAGAAGCACCGGGGAGCTGTTTTTT
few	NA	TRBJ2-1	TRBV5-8	CASTSAWSTYYNEQFF	TGTGCCAGCACCTCGGCTTGGTCTACCTATTACAATGAGCAGTTCTTC
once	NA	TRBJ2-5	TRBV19	CASRAERETQYF	TGTGCCAGTAGGGCAGAGCGAGAGACCCAGTACTTC
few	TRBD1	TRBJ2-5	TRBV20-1	CSSGGWETQYF	TGCAGTTCAGGGGGCTGGGAGACCCAGTACTTC
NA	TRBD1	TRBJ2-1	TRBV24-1	CATSDQPGQFNNEQFF	TGTGCCACCAGTGATCAACCGGGACAGTTCAACAATGAGCAGTTCTTC
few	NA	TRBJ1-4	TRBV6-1	CASSQRDDGNEKLFF	TGTGCCAGCAGCCAGAGGGACGACGGGAATGAAAAACTGTTTTTT
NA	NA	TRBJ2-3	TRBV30	CAWSAGARGTDTQYF	TGTGCCTGGAGTGCGGGGGCAAGGGGAACAGATACGCAGTATTTT
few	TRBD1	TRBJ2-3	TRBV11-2	CASSLEGQGGRYTQYF	TGTGCCAGCAGCTTAGAAGGACAGGGGGGACGATATACGCAGTATTTT
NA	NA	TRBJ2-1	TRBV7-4	CASSSRQGGGYNEQFF	TGTGCCAGCAGCTCAAGACAGGGAGGGGGGTACAATGAGCAGTTCTTC
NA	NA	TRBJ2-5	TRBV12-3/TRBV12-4	CASSLQITDRRETQYF	TGTGCCAGCAGTCTACAGATAACCGACAGGAGGGAGACCCAGTACTTC
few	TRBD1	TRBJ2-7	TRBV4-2	CASSQVLGDSSYEQYF	TGTGCCAGCAGCCAAGTCTTGGGGGACAGCTCCTACGAGCAGTACTTC
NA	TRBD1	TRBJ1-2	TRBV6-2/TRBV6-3	CASSATGDYGYTF	TGTGCCAGCAGTGCGACAGGGGACTATGGCTACACCTTC
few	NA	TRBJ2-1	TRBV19	CASSSLGAALNEQFF	TGTGCCAGTAGTAGTTTAGGGGCTGCCCTTAATGAGCAGTTCTTC
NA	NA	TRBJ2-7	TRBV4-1	CASSQVDTAYEQYF	TGCGCCAGCAGCCAAGTGGACACAGCCTACGAGCAGTACTTC
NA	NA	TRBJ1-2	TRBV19	CASQSTGSGYGYTF	TGTGCCAGTCAGAGTACAGGGTCTGGCTATGGCTACACCTTC
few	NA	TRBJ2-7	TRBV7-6	CASSLQDISYEQYF	TGTGCCAGCAGCTTACAGGACATCTCCTACGAGCAGTACTTC
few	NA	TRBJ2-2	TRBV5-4	CASSSPGQLNTGELFF	TGTGCCAGCAGTTCTCCGGGACAACTAAACACCGGGGAGCTGTTTTTT
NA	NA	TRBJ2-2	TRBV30	CAWSPGTSGTGELFF	TGTGCCTGGAGTCCAGGGACATCTGGCACCGGGGAGCTGTTTTTT
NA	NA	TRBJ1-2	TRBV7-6	CASSFPELSNYGYTF	TGTGCCAGCAGCTTTCCAGAGTTATCTAACTATGGCTACACCTTC
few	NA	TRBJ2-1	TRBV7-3	CASSSTGGSWRWNEQFF	TGTGCCAGCAGCTCGACCGGAGGTAGTTGGAGGTGGAATGAGCAGTTCTTC
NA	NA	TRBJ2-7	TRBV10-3	CAISERGSLSYEQYF	TGTGCCATCAGTGAAAGAGGCTCCCTCTCCTACGAGCAGTACTTC
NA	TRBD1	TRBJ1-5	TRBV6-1	CASRGTGGLYSNQPQHF	TGTGCCAGCAGGGGGACAGGGGGACTATATAGCAATCAGCCCCAGCATTTT
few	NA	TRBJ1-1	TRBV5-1	CASRTMEGSTEAFF	TGCGCCAGCAGAACAATGGAAGGGAGCACTGAAGCTTTCTTT
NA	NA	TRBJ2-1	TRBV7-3	CASSWRPGNNEQFF	TGTGCCAGCAGCTGGCGACCAGGGAACAATGAGCAGTTCTTC
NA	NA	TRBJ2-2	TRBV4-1	CASSLYTGRNTGELFF	TGCGCCAGCAGCTTATATACGGGGCGGAACACCGGGGAGCTGTTTTTT
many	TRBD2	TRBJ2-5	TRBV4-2	CASSQRAGGPSETQYF	TGTGCCAGCAGCCAGCGTGCGGGAGGGCCCTCAGAGACCCAGTACTTC
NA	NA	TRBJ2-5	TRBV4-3	CASSQEMIGGETQYF	TGCGCCAGCAGCCAAGAAATGATAGGGGGAGAGACCCAGTACTTC
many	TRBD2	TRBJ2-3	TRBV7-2	CASSRTSGKYADTQYF	TGTGCCAGCAGCCGGACTAGCGGGAAGTATGCAGATACGCAGTATTTT
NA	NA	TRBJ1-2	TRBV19	CASSPGTQYGYTF	TGTGCCAGTAGTCCCGGGACACAGTATGGCTACACCTTC
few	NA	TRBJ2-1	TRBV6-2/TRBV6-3	CASSSDQYNEQFF	TGTGCCAGCAGCTCCGACCAGTACAATGAGCAGTTCTTC
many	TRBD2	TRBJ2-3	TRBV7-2	CASSPRTSVFTDTQYF	TGTGCCAGCAGCCCCCGGACTAGCGTATTCACAGATACGCAGTATTTT
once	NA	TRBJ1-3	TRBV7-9	CASSKVSSGSGNTIYF	TGTGCCAGCAGCAAGGTATCCTCGGGCTCTGGAAACACCATATATTTT
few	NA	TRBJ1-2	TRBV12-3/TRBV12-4	CASSLWQDDGYTF	TGTGCCAGCAGTTTATGGCAAGATGATGGCTACACCTTC
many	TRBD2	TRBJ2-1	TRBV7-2	CASSLATSGLSSYNEQFF	TGTGCCAGCAGCTTAGCAACTAGCGGTCTTAGCTCCTACAATGAGCAGTTCTTC
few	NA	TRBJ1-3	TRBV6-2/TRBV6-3	CASSGRPGNTIYF	TGTGCCAGCAGTGGAAGGCCTGGAAACACCATATATTTT
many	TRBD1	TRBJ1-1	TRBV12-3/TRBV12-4	CASTRQGGVTEAFF	TGTGCCAGCACTAGACAGGGGGGCGTCACTGAAGCTTTCTTT